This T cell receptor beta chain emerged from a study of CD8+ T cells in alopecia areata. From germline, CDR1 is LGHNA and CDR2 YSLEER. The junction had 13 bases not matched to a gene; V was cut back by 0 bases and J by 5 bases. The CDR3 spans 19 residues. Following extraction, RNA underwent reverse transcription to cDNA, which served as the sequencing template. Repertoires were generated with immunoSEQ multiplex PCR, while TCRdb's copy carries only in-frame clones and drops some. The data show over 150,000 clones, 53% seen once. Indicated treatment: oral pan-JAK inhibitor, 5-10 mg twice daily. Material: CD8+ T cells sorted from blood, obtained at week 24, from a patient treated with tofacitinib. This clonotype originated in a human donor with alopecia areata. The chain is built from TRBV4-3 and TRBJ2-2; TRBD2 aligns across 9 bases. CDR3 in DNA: TGCGCCAGCAGCCAAGATCTGGGCGAGCGTCTAGCGGGAACCGGGGAGCTGTTTTTT. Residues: CASSQDLGERLAGTGELFF.